This T cell receptor (beta chain) was sequenced for a study of beta chain features in type 1 diabetes (dated by TCRdb to the late 2010s). Regarding the research as a whole: Mean age, gender distribution, total cell number and subset yield were not different between patients and healthy donors. A total of under 140,000,000 sorted cells were examined across all samples, and the number of cells per subset was strongly correlated with RNA yield. The study compared the TCRB repertoires of sorted circulating CD4+ T cell subsets in recently diagnosed type 1 diabetes patients with those in matched healthy donors. Naive and central memory subsets were obtained from all 30 or so donors, but regulatory and stem cell-like memory subsets were isolated from only 8 patients and about 8 healthy donors.

Remarks on this clone: No cognate antigen has been identified for it. No much larger clonotype is one base removed from it; base qualities were not supplied.

General findings and caveats noted by the study authors: The naive, central memory and regulatory TCRB repertoires appeared to resemble one another more closely among patients than among healthy donors. At VDJ recombination sites, type 1 diabetes patients had fewer insertions and more deleted nucleotides, which implies abnormalities in thymic rearrangement. Because cDNA rather than genomic DNA was sequenced, highly expressing activated cells could have been over-represented, although no difference in activation and CD3 levels was found between groups. In all four CD4+ subsets, TCRB CDR3 length was moderately but significantly shorter in type 1 diabetes patients. Because small numbers of individuals were included in the HLA sub-analyses, any influence of HLA type on TCRB rearrangement was left unresolved. PCR might favor shorter templates, but patient and control samples were amplified and corrected together, so any skew would affect both groups equally.

The CDR3 sequence holds 14 residues, the cysteine and phenylalanine included. Just CDR3 DNA is preserved here, 42 bases in frame from base 1. The germline V gene gives CDR1 as MDHEN and CDR2 as SYDVKM. V and J are truncated by 7 bases and 2 bases respectively, leaving an intervening sequence of 14 bases. All of the isolated RNA was reverse transcribed with the High Capacity cDNA Reverse Transcription Kit, so expressed TCRB transcripts were sequenced. Naive, central memory and regulatory T cell samples underwent deep immunoSEQ sequencing, averaging about 3.5 million total reads per sample. After sorted cells were lysed in RLT buffer, RNA was extracted with DNase-treated RNeasy Micro or Mini kits, with the choice depending on cell number. To prevent cross-contamination, every cell subset was processed on its own, while patient and healthy donor samples were processed together. Using the immunoSEQ multiplex PCR, TCRB sequences were amplified from cDNA into 87-bp fragments spanning the CDR3 region. Sequencing of the amplicons was done on the Illumina HiSeq platform. In the authors' own workflow: PCR bias was corrected computationally using synthetic template baselines, and reads within Hamming distance 2 were collapsed, with unmergeable singletons discarded. Reads were aligned against IMGT so that V, D and J genes, CDR3 length and insertions or deletions at six rearrangement sites could be assigned. Within each subset, clonotype counts were normalized to the number of sorted cells before true diversity and Gini coefficients were calculated with the tcR R package. The overlap coefficient, calculated on TCRB nucleotide sequences, was used to quantify repertoire sharing. Out-of-frame TCRB sequences from naive cells were analyzed to stand in for the pre-selection repertoire. TCRdb carries this immuneACCESS record with in-frame sequences only. Its versions omit some clonotypes, under half of them owing to an unresolved V gene in the studies checked, with the rest unexplained. From that table come the V and J calls and clone size; the DNA was used to work out D and trimming. For this sample the table gives 120,000 to 150,000 clones, of which about 10% were detected only once. The top ten constitute around 1.4% of the sample.

From each donor, a single peripheral blood sample of around 120 mL on average was drawn into heparinised tubes. Naive, central memory, regulatory and stem cell-like memory CD4+ T cells were sorted on a BD FACSAria II using a panel including CD45RO, CCR7, CD25, CD127, CD95 and CD27. A purity above 95% was achieved for all sorted populations. PBMCs were separated immediately by Lymphoprep density gradient centrifugation and were stained directly, without being cultured. So that batch effects would be minimized, each experiment stained and sorted samples in pairs, pairing one healthy donor with one patient.

The sample consisted of naive CD4+ T cells from blood. What the cell subset or site label conveys for this sample: true naive CD4+ T cells. The source is a man aged 18 to 35 in good health. Recombination linked TRBV28 to TRBJ2-5; D gene: possibly TRBD1, on 6 matching bases. DNA sequence: TGTGCCAGCACTCCCTCTGACAGGCAAGAGACCCAGTACTTC. It is translated as CASTPSDRQETQYF. Extended through the reference TRBV28 and TRBJ2-5 proteins, this CDR3 yields the full variable domain: DVKVTQSSRYLVKRTGEKVFLECVQDMDHENMFWYRQDPGLGLRLIYFSYDVKMKEKGDIPEGYSVSREKKERFSLILESASTNQTSMYLCASTPSDRQETQYFGPGTRLLVL.